Sequencing of this TCR beta chain was carried out in a study of cytomegalovirus exposure and HLA in healthy donors. General observations from the study: TCR sequences were mostly rare, though some public TCRs occurred in many donors.

The PCR contained 60 Vbeta and 13 Jbeta primers. Assay used: immunoSEQ multiplex PCR; TCRdb lists only in-frame clones, some missing. The sample has 160,000 or so clones, over 75% seen once; the top ten hold more than 0.5%. Notes on this clone: Antigen: not known.

Deletions cut 6 bases from V and 3 bases from J, with 11 bases between. Germline loops: CDR1 KGHSH, CDR2 LQKENI. The CDR3 spans 13 residues. J is TRBJ1-1 and V is TRBV18; D ambiguous. Sequencing used PBMCs. This sequence was found in a woman aged 45-65 years in good health and CMV-seronegative. CDR3 nucleotides: TGTGCCAGCTCTGGCGGGAGGGACACTGAAGCTTTCTTT. This encodes CASSGGRDTEAFF.